The 32 T cell receptor beta chains given below trace back to one sample, sequenced in a study of metastatic and nonmetastatic thyroid tumors. Not a single patient had been given any form of treatment at any point before undergoing thyroid surgery. TCRdb ran MiXCR on the PCR reads. The sample carries some 42,000 clones, under 30% recorded once. Sequenced sample: blood. The receptors here all came from a male donor with papillary thyroid cancer or a benign thyroid nodule (not recorded which). Some clones in this sample may be carry-over from other donors' samples.

The chain uses TRBV7-2 and TRBJ2-5; either TRBD1 or TRBD2 may fit D (5 bases each). Germline CDR1 and CDR2: SGHTA and FQGNSA. V was clipped by 3 bases and J by 2 bases, with 10 bases between them. The CDR3 is 14 amino acids. CDR3 protein: CASSLGPQQETQYF. The CDR3 DNA follows: TGTGCCAGCAGCTTGGGACCACAACAAGAGACCCAGTACTTC. Together with reference TRBV7-2 and TRBJ2-5, the CDR3 gives the full variable domain: GAGVSQSPSNKVTEKGKDVELRCDPISGHTALYWYRQSLGQGLEFLIYFQGNSAPDKSGLPSDRFSAERTGGSVSTLTIQRTQQEDSAVYLCASSLGPQQETQYFGPGTRLLVL.

The V gene is TRBV4-1, the J gene TRBJ2-7; D may be TRBD1 (5 bases). V lost 1 base, J lost 2 bases, and 9 bases lay in between. Germline lookup yields CDR1 MGHRA and CDR2 YSYEKL. This CDR3 comprises 14 residues. This CDR3 reads CASSQGQGAYEQYF. CDR3 nucleotide sequence: TGCGCCAGCAGCCAAGGTCAGGGTGCCTACGAGCAGTACTTC.

This sequence joins TRBV10-3 and TRBJ2-3, with no clear D. Trimming shortened V by 3 bases and J by 5 bases, and 12 bases separated the two germline ends. This CDR3 spans 14 amino acids. Germline CDR1 and CDR2: ENHRY and SYGVKD. The CDR3 protein is CAISDPDQLDTQYF. The CDR3 DNA reads TGTGCCATCAGTGATCCCGATCAGCTAGATACGCAGTATTTT.

This sequence joins TRBV15 and TRBJ2-3; 7 bases map to TRBD1. Germline loops: CDR1 LNHNV, CDR2 YYDKDF (reference sequence). With 0 bases clipped from V and 5 bases from J, the junction kept 2 bases outside the gene matches. The CDR3 has 14 residues. The CDR3 sequence: CATSRDQGVDTQYF. The CDR3 DNA reads TGTGCCACCAGCAGAGACCAGGGGGTAGATACGCAGTATTTT.

This clone was counted only a few times. The chain joins TRBV6-1 to TRBJ2-1; 11 bases agree with TRBD1. CDR3 length equals 15 residues. V was pared by 5 bases and J by 9 bases, with 9 bases of the junction left unmatched. Per germline, CDR1 MNHNS and CDR2 SASEGT. The CDR3 spells CASSQTGTGGFEQFF. CDR3 nucleotides: TGTGCCAGCAGTCAAACAGGGACAGGGGGATTTGAGCAGTTCTTC.

This sequence joins TRBV6-1 and TRBJ1-1; the D is unclear. The germline gives CDR1 MNHNS, CDR2 SASEGT. The CDR3 sequence is 11 residues long. The V end was cut by 5 bases, the J end by 12 bases, with 13 bases between. The CDR3 DNA follows: TGTGCCAGCAGTCCTGGAATAGGAACTTTCTTT. This encodes CASSPGIGTFF.

This chain connects TRBV11-3 to TRBJ1-1, with D uncertain. Trimming cost V 5 bases and J 4 bases, with 11 bases left between them. In germline, CDR1 is SGHNT, CDR2 YENEEA. This CDR3 comprises 13 residues. This CDR3 reads CASSPGRSTEAFF. The CDR3 nucleotides read TGTGCCAGCAGCCCCGGCAGAAGCACTGAAGCTTTCTTT. Variable domain in full (rest from reference TRBV11-3 and TRBJ1-1): EAGVVQSPRYKIIEKKQPVAFWCNPISGHNTLYWYLQNLGQGPELLIRYENEEAVDDSQLPKDRFSAERLKGVDSTLKIQPAELGDSAVYLCASSPGRSTEAFFGQGTRLTVV.

This clone is classed as medium-sized (0.01 to 0.1%). The chain has TRBV13 and TRBJ2-7, with D perhaps TRBD2 (6 bases). Germline V gene lookup returns CDR1 PRHDT and CDR2 FYEKMQ (reference sequence). The germline V and J ends were trimmed by 5 bases and 2 bases, with 16 bases remaining between them. The length of the CDR3 is 15 residues. In nucleotides, the CDR3 is TGTGCCAGCAGCGCTCCCGGGACTGGGACCTACGAGCAGTACTTC. The encoded protein is CASSAPGTGTYEQYF. Full variable domain (outside the CDR3, taken from reference TRBV13 and TRBJ2-7): AAGVIQSPRHLIKEKRETATLKCYPIPRHDTVYWYQQGPGQDPQFLISFYEKMQSDKGSIPDRFSAQQFSDYHSELNMSSLELGDSALYFCASSAPGTGTYEQYFGPGTRLTVT.

This clone was counted at least ten times. The chain uses TRBV10-3 and TRBJ2-2; the match to TRBD1 covers 8 bases. Germline CDR1 is ENHRY and CDR2 is SYGVKD. Trimming at V came to 7 bases and at J to 1 base, leaving 5 bases not matched to a gene. The CDR3 covers 15 residues. The CDR3 bases are TGTGCCATCAACCCAGACAGGGGGAACACCGGGGAGCTGTTTTTT. The encoded protein is CAINPDRGNTGELFF.

This sequence joins TRBV4-3 and TRBJ2-4; D is unresolved. The length of the CDR3 is 14 residues. Germline loops: CDR1 LGHNA, CDR2 YSLEER. V was shortened by 0 bases and J by 5 bases, with 8 bases between the two germline ends. CDR3 in DNA: TGCGCCAGCAGCCAAGAAGTGGGCGAAAACATTCAGTACTTC. Amino acids: CASSQEVGENIQYF.

The chain uses TRBV19 and TRBJ2-1; no definite D call. V was clipped by 4 bases and J by 4 bases, with 8 bases between them. CDR3 length: 13 amino acids. CDR1 and CDR2 from the germline V gene are LNHDA and SQIVND (reference sequence). The CDR3, as DNA: TGTGCCAGTAGTAAGGGTGGATACAATGAGCAGTTCTTC. Protein: CASSKGGYNEQFF.

The V call is TRBV28, the J call TRBJ2-6; 8 bases match TRBD1. CDR1 is MDHEN and CDR2 is SYDVKM in the germline V gene. J gave up 4 bases and V 3 bases, and 5 bases lay outside the gene matches. The CDR3 loop spans 16 amino acids. The CDR3 here is CASSFQGAGGANVLTF. CDR3 nucleotides: TGTGCCAGCAGTTTCCAGGGGGCGGGGGGGGCCAACGTCCTGACTTTC.

This clone was observed many times. V usage is TRBV19 and J usage is TRBJ2-7; the match to TRBD1 covers 10 bases. Germline CDR1 is LNHDA and CDR2 is SQIVND (reference sequence). After removal of 6 bases from V and 3 bases from J, the junction contained 8 bases not matched to a gene. This CDR3 contains 15 residues. CDR3 in DNA: TGTGCCAGTAGCCGCCTAGGGACAGGGGACTACGAGCAGTACTTC. Translation gives CASSRLGTGDYEQYF.

This clone came up many times. The same CDR3 also results from other DNA sequences found in this sample. Written as DNA, the CDR3 is TGTGCCAGCAGTGCAGGGGGCACAGATACGCAGTATTTT. Amino acid sequence: CASSAGGTDTQYF. The gene calls are TRBV6-4 and TRBJ2-3; D is perhaps TRBD1 (6 bases). This CDR3 region has 13 residues. The germline V gene encodes CDR1 MRHNA and CDR2 SNTAGT. Trimming took off 4 bases at V and 1 base at J, with 6 bases between the two ends.

The table lists this clone with a count of one. This rearrangement joins TRBV9 to TRBJ1-4; D perhaps matches TRBD1 (6 bases). This CDR3 contains 14 residues. Germline V lookup: CDR1 SGDLS, CDR2 YYNGEE. Trimming shortened V by 5 bases and J by 8 bases, and 16 bases separated the two germline ends. CDR3 loop: CASSAGQGGEKLFF. The CDR3, as DNA: TGTGCCAGCAGTGCGGGCCAAGGGGGGGAAAAACTGTTTTTT.

This clone was seen ten or more times. V gene TRBV9 combines with J gene TRBJ2-7, with D possibly TRBD2 on 5 matching bases. Germline V gene data show CDR1 as SGDLS and CDR2 as YYNGEE. V shed 0 bases and J shed 4 bases, with 14 bases lying between them. There are 15 residues in the CDR3. The CDR3 loop reads CASSVGGSVLYEQYF. Written as DNA, the CDR3 is TGTGCCAGCAGCGTAGGAGGGTCGGTGCTGTACGAGCAGTACTTC.

This clone was detected a few times. CDR3 in DNA: TGTGCCAGCAGTGACCGGATTTCGGGAGTCCTGAACACTGAAGCTTTCTTT. Translated, it gives CASSDRISGVLNTEAFF. The genes are TRBV6-1 and TRBJ1-1; the D is unclear. CDR1 and CDR2 from the germline V gene are MNHNS and SASEGT. Trimming took 3 bases from V and 0 from J, leaving 17 bases between them. The CDR3 contains 17 residues.

By its share, this clone is medium-sized. J is TRBJ2-7 and V is TRBV6-2 or TRBV6-3, with TRBD1 matching 8 bases. CDR3 length: 14 residues. Trimming removed 6 bases from V and 5 bases from J; junction bases left unmatched: 9. Per germline, CDR1 MNHEY and CDR2 SVGEGT. The CDR3 DNA is TGTGCCAGCAGAGAACCGGGACAGGTCGACGAGCAGTACTTC. It encodes CASREPGQVDEQYF.

This clone was counted at least ten times. A much larger clone differs by one base, so this may be a read error. V gene TRBV7-2 combines with J gene TRBJ2-1; no firm D call. Per germline, CDR1 SGHTA and CDR2 FQGNSA. There are 13 residues in the CDR3. The CDR3 is CAGSLSFGNEQFF. The CDR3 DNA is TGTGCCGGCAGCTTATCCTTTGGTAATGAGCAGTTCTTC.

The chain carries TRBV2 and TRBJ2-1, with 7 bases fitting TRBD1. Germline loops: CDR1 SNHLY, CDR2 FYNNEI. V gave up 1 base and J gave up 4 bases; unmatched junction bases: 7. The CDR3 has 16 residues. The CDR3 DNA sequence: TGTGCCAGCAGTGAAGGACCGGGACAGAGTTACAATGAGCAGTTCTTC. It is translated as CASSEGPGQSYNEQFF.

The chain combines TRBV6-1 with TRBJ1-2; 7 bases map to TRBD1. CDR1 is MNHNS and CDR2 is SASEGT in the germline V gene. V was pared by 7 bases and J by 6 bases, with 8 bases of the junction left unmatched. There are 13 residues in the CDR3. CDR3 DNA: TGTGCCAGCACCTTAGACAGGGTAAATGGCTACACCTTC. Translated, it gives CASTLDRVNGYTF.

Judged by abundance, this clone is medium-sized. This chain connects TRBV20-1 to TRBJ1-1; D may be TRBD1 (5 bases). There are 15 residues in the CDR3. Trimming took off 0 bases at V and 8 bases at J, with 19 bases between the two ends. CDR1 is DFQATT and CDR2 is SNEGSKA in the germline V gene (reference sequence). CDR3 DNA sequence: TGCAGTGCTAGAGAATTTGAGCAGCAGGGCTCAGAAGCTTTCTTT. Its protein is CSAREFEQQGSEAFF.

The genes are TRBV6-1 and TRBJ1-2; D is perhaps TRBD1 (5 bases). This CDR3 is 14 amino acids long. Germline CDR1 is MNHNS and CDR2 is SASEGT. Trimming stripped 4 bases from V and 8 bases from J, with 17 bases between. The CDR3 region has the DNA TGTGCCAGCAGTGGGGGCCGGTGGGATGGGGGCTACACCTTC. Its protein product is CASSGGRWDGGYTF.

Points on this clone: The junction differs from germline at one of its ends, possibly a read error. The chain uses TRBV27 and TRBJ1-2; a weak D match, TRBD1 (5 bases). The length of the CDR3 is 15 residues. Germline assignment: CDR1 MNHEY and CDR2 SMNVEV (reference sequence). CDR3 amino acids: CASSLSQGGLYVYTF. CDR3 bases: TGTGCCAGCAGTTTATCCCAGGGTGGGTTGTATGTCTACACCTTC.

This clone was detected only a few times. The CDR3 DNA reads TGCAGTGCTAGGTCTATAGGGAGTACCTACAATGAGCAGTTCTTC. It encodes CSARSIGSTYNEQFF. This chain uses TRBV20-1 with TRBJ2-1, with D perhaps TRBD2 (5 bases). Germline CDR1 and CDR2: DFQATT and SNEGSKA (reference sequence). With 3 bases removed from V and 2 bases from J, the gap between germline ends came to 14 bases. This CDR3 region has 15 residues.

This clone was observed a few times. The gene calls are TRBV28 and TRBJ2-3; TRBD1 or TRBD2 may be the D gene (5 bases each). V was trimmed by 3 bases and J by 4 bases, leaving 11 bases between them. This CDR3 is built from 14 residues. In germline, CDR1 is MDHEN, CDR2 SYDVKM. CDR3 sequence (DNA): TGTGCCAGCAGTTTTGGGGGATTCTCAGATACGCAGTATTTT. Translation: CASSFGGFSDTQYF.

This clone was seen repeatedly, ten times or more. The chain recombines TRBV3-1 with TRBJ1-4; TRBD1 is a possible D gene (5 bases). CDR3 length equals 15 residues. From germline, CDR1 is LGHDT and CDR2 YNNKEL (reference sequence). Trimming shortened V by 2 bases and J by 5 bases, and 12 bases separated the two germline ends. CDR3 nucleotide sequence: TGTGCCAGCAGCCAATTAGGAGGGGAGAATGAAAAACTGTTTTTT. Translated: CASSQLGGENEKLFF.

This chain connects TRBV20-1 to TRBJ2-7, with TRBD1 as a possible D gene (6 bases). With 7 bases removed from V and 5 bases from J, the gap between germline ends came to 27 bases. The germline CDR1 and CDR2 sequences are DFQATT and SNEGSKA (reference sequence). The CDR3 runs to 16 residues. For the CDR3, the DNA is TGCAGTGTCGTTCCGGAATCAGCACAGGGTATCCACGAGCAGTACTTC. Translation: CSVVPESAQGIHEQYF.

A few counts support this clone. The chain links TRBV6-1 to TRBJ1-6; unclear D gene. The germline V gene has CDR1 MNHNS and CDR2 SASEGT. V shed 7 bases and J shed 6 bases, with 7 bases lying between them. There are 12 residues in the CDR3. DNA for the CDR3: TGTGCCAGCACCCTCGGTAATTCACCCCTCCACTTT. As protein: CASTLGNSPLHF.

At least ten counts were recorded for this clone. V usage is TRBV28 and J usage is TRBJ1-1, with a tentative D call TRBD1 (6 bases). Trimming left V 5 bases short and J 7 bases short, with 17 bases between. There are 14 residues in the CDR3. The germline gives CDR1 MDHEN, CDR2 SYDVKM. This chain's CDR3 is CASSHRDRWHEAFF. The CDR3 DNA reads as TGTGCCAGCAGTCACAGGGACCGGTGGCATGAAGCTTTCTTT.

This clone came up many times. The V call is TRBV3-1, the J call TRBJ2-5; D call uncertain. V dropped 0 bases and J dropped 0 bases, with 11 bases sitting between them. In germline, CDR1 is LGHDT, CDR2 YNNKEL (reference sequence). This CDR3 has 16 residues. The CDR3 DNA is TGTGCCAGCAGCCAAGATTGGACGGAGTACCAAGAGACCCAGTACTTC. Amino acid sequence: CASSQDWTEYQETQYF.

The chain employs TRBV3-1 and TRBJ2-7, with D tentatively TRBD1 (5 bases). V was clipped by 3 bases and J by 3 bases, with 9 bases between them. The CDR3 consists of 13 residues. Germline V gives CDR1 LGHDT, CDR2 YNNKEL (reference sequence). CDR3 loop: CASSQGQGYEQYF. CDR3 sequence (DNA): TGTGCCAGCAGCCAGGGGCAGGGCTACGAGCAGTACTTC.